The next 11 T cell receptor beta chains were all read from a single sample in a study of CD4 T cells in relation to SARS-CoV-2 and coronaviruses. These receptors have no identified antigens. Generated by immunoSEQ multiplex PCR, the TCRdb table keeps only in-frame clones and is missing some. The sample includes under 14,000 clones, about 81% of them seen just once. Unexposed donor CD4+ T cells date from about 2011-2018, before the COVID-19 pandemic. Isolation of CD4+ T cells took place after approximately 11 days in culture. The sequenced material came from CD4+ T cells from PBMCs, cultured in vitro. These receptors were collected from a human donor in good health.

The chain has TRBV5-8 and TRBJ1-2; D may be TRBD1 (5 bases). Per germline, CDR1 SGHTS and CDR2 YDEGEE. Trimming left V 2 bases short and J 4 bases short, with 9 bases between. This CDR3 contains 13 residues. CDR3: CASSFGGSYGYTF. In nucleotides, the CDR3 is TGTGCCAGCAGCTTTGGGGGGTCCTATGGCTACACCTTC. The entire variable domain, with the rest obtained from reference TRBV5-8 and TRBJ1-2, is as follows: EAGVTQSPTHLIKTRGQQATLRCSPISGHTSVYWYQQALGLGLQFLLWYDEGEERNRGNFPPRFSGRQFPNYSSELNVNALELEDSALYLCASSFGGSYGYTFGSGTRLTVV.

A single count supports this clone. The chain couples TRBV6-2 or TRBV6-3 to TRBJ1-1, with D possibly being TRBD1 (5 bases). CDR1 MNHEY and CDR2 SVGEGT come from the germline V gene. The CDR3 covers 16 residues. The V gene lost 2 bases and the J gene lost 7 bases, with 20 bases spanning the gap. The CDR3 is CASSYPSRRTSIEAFF. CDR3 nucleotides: TGTGCCAGCAGTTACCCTAGCCGAAGGACAAGCATTGAAGCTTTCTTT.

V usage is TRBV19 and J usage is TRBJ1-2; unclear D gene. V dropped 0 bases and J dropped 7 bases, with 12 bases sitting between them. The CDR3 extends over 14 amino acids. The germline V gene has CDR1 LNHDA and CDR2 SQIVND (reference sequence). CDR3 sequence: CASSIDREGGGYTF. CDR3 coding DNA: TGTGCCAGTAGTATAGATCGGGAGGGTGGTGGCTACACCTTC.

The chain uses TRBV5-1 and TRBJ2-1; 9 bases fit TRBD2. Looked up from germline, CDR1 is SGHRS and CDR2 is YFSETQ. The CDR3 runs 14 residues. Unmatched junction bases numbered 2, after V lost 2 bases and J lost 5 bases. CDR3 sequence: CASSFSGRDNEQFF. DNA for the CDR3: TGCGCCAGCAGCTTTAGCGGGAGAGACAATGAGCAGTTCTTC.

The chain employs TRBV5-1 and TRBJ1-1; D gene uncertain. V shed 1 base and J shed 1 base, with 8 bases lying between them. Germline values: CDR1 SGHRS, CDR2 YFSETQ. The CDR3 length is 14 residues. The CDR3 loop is CASSLLATNTEAFF. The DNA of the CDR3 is TGCGCCAGCAGCTTGTTGGCAACGAACACTGAAGCTTTCTTT.

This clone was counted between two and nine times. The CDR3 is CASSEAVHNYGYTF. CDR3 in DNA: TGTGCCAGCAGTGAAGCGGTGCATAACTATGGCTACACCTTC. The rearrangement uses TRBV2 and TRBJ1-2; D is unclear. Trimming pared 0 bases from V and 1 base from J, leaving 6 bases between. Germline values: CDR1 SNHLY, CDR2 FYNNEI. The CDR3 spans 14 residues. Full variable domain (rest looked up from reference TRBV2 and TRBJ1-2): EPEVTQTPSHQVTQMGQEVILRCVPISNHLYFYWYRQILGQKVEFLVSFYNNEISEKSEIFDDQFSVERPDGSNFTLKIRSTKLEDSAMYFCASSEAVHNYGYTFGSGTRLTVV.

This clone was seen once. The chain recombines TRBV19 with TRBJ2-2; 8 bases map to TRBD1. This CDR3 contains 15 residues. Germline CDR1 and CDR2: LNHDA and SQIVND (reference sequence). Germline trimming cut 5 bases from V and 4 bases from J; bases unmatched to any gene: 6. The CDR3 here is CASSPQGVVTGELFF. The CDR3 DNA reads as TGTGCCAGTAGTCCACAGGGGGTAGTCACCGGGGAGCTGTTTTTT. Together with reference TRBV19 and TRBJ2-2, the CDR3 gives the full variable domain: DGGITQSPKYLFRKEGQNVTLSCEQNLNHDAMYWYRQDPGQGLRLIYYSQIVNDFQKGDIAEGYSVSREKKESFPLTVTSAQKNPTAFYLCASSPQGVVTGELFFGEGSRLTVL.

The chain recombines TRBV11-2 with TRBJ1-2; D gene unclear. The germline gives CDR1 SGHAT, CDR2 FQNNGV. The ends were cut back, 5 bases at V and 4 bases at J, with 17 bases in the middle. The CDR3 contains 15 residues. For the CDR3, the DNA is TGTGCCAGCAGCGCCTCTTTAGCGGAAGTCTATGGCTACACCTTC. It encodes CASSASLAEVYGYTF.

The DNA of the CDR3 is TGTGCCAGCCGAGGGACACCTACCTACGAGCAGTACTTC. Residues: CASRGTPTYEQYF. The chain couples TRBV3-1 (or the pseudogene TRBV3-2) to TRBJ2-7; tentative D call: TRBD1 (6 bases). The V gene's germline CDR1 is LGHDT and CDR2 YNNKEL (reference sequence). The V gene lost 8 bases and the J gene lost 2 bases, with 13 bases spanning the gap. The CDR3 spans 13 residues.

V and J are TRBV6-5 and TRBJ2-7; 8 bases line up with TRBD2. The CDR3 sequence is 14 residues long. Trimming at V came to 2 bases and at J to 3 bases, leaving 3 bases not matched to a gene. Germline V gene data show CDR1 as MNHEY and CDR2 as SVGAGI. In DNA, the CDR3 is TGTGCCAGCAGTTACGGGCTAGCGGGCTACGAGCAGTACTTC. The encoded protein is CASSYGLAGYEQYF.

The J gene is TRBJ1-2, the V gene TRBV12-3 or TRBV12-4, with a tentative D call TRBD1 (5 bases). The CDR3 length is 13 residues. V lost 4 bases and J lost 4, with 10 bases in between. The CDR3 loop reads CASSWGRLYGYTF. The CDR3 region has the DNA TGTGCCAGCAGTTGGGGACGGCTCTATGGCTACACCTTC.